Following are 26 T cell receptor beta chains from one sample sequenced in a study of T cell responses to AZD1222 COVID-19 vaccine. Here immunoSEQ multiplex PCR was the method, and the copy in TCRdb shows in-frame clones only, minus some. This sample has 95,000 to 130,000 clones, with roughly nine tenths found just once. The starting material was peripheral blood, obtained 28 days after the second AZD1222 dose. The receptor set was obtained from an adult who received the AZD1222 COVID-19 vaccine.

This CDR3 is CSASRGGWSYGYTF. CDR3 coding DNA: TGCAGTGCTAGTCGGGGGGGCTGGAGCTATGGCTACACCTTC. This rearrangement joins TRBV20-1 to TRBJ1-2; D may be TRBD1 (6 bases). V lost 3 bases and J 4 bases, leaving 15 bases between the germline ends. CDR1 and CDR2 (germline): DFQATT, SNEGSKA (reference sequence). The CDR3 spans 14 residues.

The CDR3 nucleotides are TGTGCCAGCAGTTTCAGGGAGGAACAGCCCCAGCATTTT. Protein: CASSFREEQPQHF. This chain joins TRBV12-3 or TRBV12-4 and TRBJ1-5, with D possibly matching TRBD1 (5 bases). This CDR3 spans 13 amino acids. Trimming pared 3 bases from V and 7 bases from J, leaving 10 bases between.

V gene TRBV19 combines with J gene TRBJ2-7; the match to TRBD2 covers 7 bases. V shed 3 bases and J 0 bases; nucleotides not matched to a gene: 5. Germline V lookup: CDR1 LNHDA, CDR2 SQIVND (reference sequence). This CDR3 contains 15 residues. The CDR3 DNA is TGTGCCAGTAGTATCGGGGGAGGGAGCTCCTACGAGCAGTACTTC. Translated, it gives CASSIGGGSSYEQYF.

The chain joins TRBV28 to TRBJ2-5; D call uncertain. V was pared by 5 bases and J by 4 bases, with 20 bases between. The germline V gene has CDR1 MDHEN and CDR2 SYDVKM. The CDR3 covers 16 residues. CDR3 bases: TGTGCCAGCAGTGACTTCGGACCAGCCCCAGGAGAGACCCAGTACTTC. This translates into CASSDFGPAPGETQYF.

V usage is TRBV19 and J usage is TRBJ1-5; weak D call: TRBD1 (6 bases). The J call is doubtful: the DNA matches TRBJ2-3 better. Germline V gene sequence: CDR1 LNHDA, CDR2 SQIVND (reference sequence). CDR3 length: 15 amino acids. CDR3 sequence reads: CASRQQTGRNQPQYF. The CDR3 nucleotides read TGTGCCAGTAGACAACAAACAGGGCGCAATCAGCCCCAGTATTTT.

The J gene is TRBJ1-1, the V gene TRBV2, with D possibly being TRBD1 (6 bases). Germline V lookup: CDR1 SNHLY, CDR2 FYNNEI. The CDR3 length is 14 residues. The V end lost 4 bases, the J end lost 5 bases, and 14 bases lay between the germline ends. The CDR3 sequence: CASSVEGGWTEAFF. In nucleotides, the CDR3 is TGTGCCAGCAGTGTGGAGGGGGGTTGGACTGAAGCTTTCTTT.

The chain links TRBV28 to TRBJ1-1; D gene unclear. CDR3 length: 13 residues. V was cut by 8 bases and J by 3 bases, with 13 bases left in between. Germline values: CDR1 MDHEN, CDR2 SYDVKM. The CDR3 here is CASPRALDTEAFF. The CDR3 nucleotides read TGTGCCAGCCCCCGGGCCCTCGACACTGAAGCTTTCTTT. Full variable domain (outside the CDR3, taken from reference TRBV28 and TRBJ1-1): DVKVTQSSRYLVKRTGEKVFLECVQDMDHENMFWYRQDPGLGLRLIYFSYDVKMKEKGDIPEGYSVSREKKERFSLILESASTNQTSMYLCASPRALDTEAFFGQGTRLTVV.

The J gene is TRBJ2-3, the V gene TRBV7-9; TRBD2 matches 9 bases. V trimming: 5 bases; J trimming: 0 bases; junction bases outside the gene matches: 9. This CDR3 spans 17 amino acids. Per germline, CDR1 SEHNR and CDR2 FQNEAQ (reference sequence). The CDR3 here is CASSPLLAGLSTDTQYF. DNA for the CDR3: TGTGCCAGCAGCCCACTCCTAGCGGGGCTAAGCACAGATACGCAGTATTTT.

This clone was detected only once. The J gene is TRBJ1-1, the V gene TRBV5-1, with D perhaps matching TRBD1 (5 bases). CDR3 length: 14 residues. Germline CDR1 reads SGHRS; CDR2 reads YFSETQ. V lost 2 bases and J lost 2, with 10 bases in between. DNA for the CDR3: TGCGCCAGCAGCTTTAACGGGGCTAACACTGAAGCTTTCTTT. Amino acids: CASSFNGANTEAFF.

The chain uses TRBV11-2 and TRBJ2-1; a possible D gene is TRBD2 (6 bases). CDR1 is SGHAT, CDR2 FQNNGV, per germline. The CDR3 sequence is 12 residues long. Trimming took 3 bases from V and 10 from J, leaving 10 bases between them. In nucleotides, the CDR3 is TGTGCCAGCAGCTTCGGGGGAGAGGAGCAGTTCTTC. It codes for CASSFGGEEQFF.

The chain has TRBV10-2 and TRBJ2-5; 7 nucleotides match TRBD2. V lost 10 bases and J lost 5; bases outside the gene matches: 7. Looked up from germline, CDR1 is WSHSY and CDR2 is SAAADI. This CDR3 is built from 12 residues. CDR3: CATGAGFETQYF. The CDR3 DNA reads as TGCGCCACTGGAGCGGGATTTGAGACCCAGTACTTC.

In DNA, the CDR3 is TGTGCCAGCAGTGAAAGAGGGACGCAGTATTTT. Residues: CASSERGTQYF. The V call is TRBV2, the J call TRBJ2-3, with D possibly being TRBD2 (5 bases). In germline, CDR1 is SNHLY, CDR2 FYNNEI. This CDR3 has 11 residues. V was pared by 2 bases and J by 9 bases, with 6 bases between.

The V call is TRBV18, the J call TRBJ2-2; 7 bases align to TRBD1. This CDR3 is 17 amino acids long. CDR1 and CDR2 from the germline V gene are KGHSH and LQKENI. With V trimmed by 0 bases and J by 1 base, 5 bases remained unmatched. The CDR3 DNA sequence: TGTGCCAGCTCACCACCACAGGGGTCTCAGAACACCGGGGAGCTGTTTTTT. Protein: CASSPPQGSQNTGELFF.

The chain carries TRBV5-1 and TRBJ1-1; tentatively, D is TRBD1 (6 bases). Germline V lookup: CDR1 SGHRS, CDR2 YFSETQ. The ends were cut back, 5 bases at V and 4 bases at J, with 18 bases in the middle. This CDR3 comprises 15 residues. The CDR3 nucleotides read TGCGCCAGCAGGAAAATACAGGGTGAGGGCACTGAAGCTTTCTTT. As protein: CASRKIQGEGTEAFF.

This chain links TRBV6-1 with TRBJ1-1; D gene uncertain. Per the germline V gene, CDR1 is MNHNS and CDR2 is SASEGT. Trimming left V 1 base short and J 5 bases short, with 11 bases between. The CDR3 spans 14 residues. This chain's CDR3 is CASSEGTESTEAFF. The CDR3 bases are TGTGCCAGCAGTGAAGGGACCGAAAGTACTGAAGCTTTCTTT.

This clone was seen a single time. V gene TRBV28 combines with J gene TRBJ1-2; D gene uncertain. This CDR3 has 15 residues. V was trimmed by 2 bases and J by 3 bases, leaving 13 bases between them. From germline, CDR1 is MDHEN and CDR2 SYDVKM. CDR3 nucleotides: TGTGCCAGCAGTTTACCACACCGGTTACACTATGGCTACACCTTC. Translated, it gives CASSLPHRLHYGYTF.

The gene calls are TRBV10-3 and TRBJ2-7; possibly TRBD1 for D (8 bases). Trimming took off 4 bases at V and 6 bases at J, with 19 bases between the two ends. CDR1 ENHRY and CDR2 SYGVKD come from the germline V gene. The CDR3 is made up of 15 amino acids. The CDR3 sequence: CAISGINRGEGEQYF. Here the CDR3 DNA reads TGTGCCATCAGTGGGATTAACAGGGGGGAGGGCGAGCAGTACTTC.

The gene calls are TRBV6-6 and TRBJ2-2, with TRBD2 matching over 10 bases. This CDR3 comprises 20 residues. The junction had 18 bases not matched to a gene; V was cut back by 6 bases and J by 2 bases. Germline V gene sequence: CDR1 MNHNY, CDR2 SVGAGI (reference sequence). In nucleotides, the CDR3 is TGTGCCAGCAGCCCGGGACACAAAATAGGACTAGCGGTTAACACCGGGGAGCTGTTTTTT. Its protein is CASSPGHKIGLAVNTGELFF.

V usage is TRBV28 and J usage is TRBJ2-1; no reliable D call. V lost 8 bases and J 4 bases, leaving 6 bases between the germline ends. There are 11 residues in the CDR3. Germline CDR1 is MDHEN and CDR2 is SYDVKM. CDR3 sequence: CASYRYNEQFF. The CDR3 DNA reads TGTGCCAGCTATCGATACAATGAGCAGTTCTTC.

This clone was seen once. This rearrangement joins TRBV27 to TRBJ2-7, with D unclear. Germline V gene lookup returns CDR1 MNHEY and CDR2 SMNVEV (reference sequence). CDR3 size: 9 residues. Trimming took off 7 bases at V and 7 bases at J, with 5 bases between the two ends. The DNA for the CDR3 is TGTGCCAGCACCCCAGAGCAGTACTTC. Its translation: CASTPEQYF.

The rearrangement joins TRBV18 to TRBJ2-5, with D perhaps matching TRBD2 (5 bases). Germline V gives CDR1 KGHSH, CDR2 LQKENI. This CDR3 spans 13 amino acids. V dropped 2 bases and J dropped 4 bases, with 8 bases sitting between them. DNA of the CDR3: TGTGCCAGCTCACCAAGGGCGGGAGAGACCCAGTACTTC. Its protein is CASSPRAGETQYF. The full variable domain, with the rest looked up from reference TRBV18 and TRBJ2-5, is NAGVMQNPRHLVRRRGQEARLRCSPMKGHSHVYWYRQLPEEGLKFMVYLQKENIIDESGMPKERFSAEFPKEGPSILRIQQVVRGDSAAYFCASSPRAGETQYFGPGTRLLVL.

V gene TRBV10-1 combines with J gene TRBJ2-3; 13 nucleotides line up with TRBD2. The J segment lost 0 bases and the V segment lost 2 bases, leaving 5 bases of the junction unmatched. CDR1 and CDR2 from the germline V gene are WNHNN and SYGVQD (reference sequence). The CDR3 contains 18 residues. The DNA for the CDR3 is TGCGCCAGCAGTGAGACCGGGACTAGCGGGGCCAGCACAGATACGCAGTATTTT. As protein: CASSETGTSGASTDTQYF.

The rearrangement links TRBV10-3 to TRBJ2-1; 14 nucleotides align to TRBD2. The germline V gene has CDR1 ENHRY and CDR2 SYGVKD. This CDR3 has 14 residues. J was trimmed by 7 bases and V by 6 bases; bases with no gene match: 2. The chain's CDR3 is CAISGTSGSNEQFF. The CDR3 DNA is TGTGCCATCAGCGGGACTAGCGGGAGTAATGAGCAGTTCTTC.

This chain links TRBV5-1 with TRBJ2-2, with D hard to call. The CDR3 is 13 residues long. From germline, CDR1 is SGHRS and CDR2 YFSETQ. Trimming took off 1 base at V and 6 bases at J, with 7 bases between the two ends. Here the CDR3 DNA reads TGCGCCAGCAGCTTGCCCCCAGCCGGGGAGCTGTTTTTT. It encodes CASSLPPAGELFF.

This CDR3 reads CASTPGGSYEQYF. CDR3 in DNA: TGTGCCAGCACTCCTGGCGGTTCCTACGAGCAGTACTTC. The rearrangement joins TRBV28 to TRBJ2-7; D is undetermined. Trimming took off 7 bases at V and 1 base at J, with 11 bases between the two ends. Germline CDR1 and CDR2: MDHEN and SYDVKM. This CDR3 comprises 13 residues.

This sequence joins TRBV2 and TRBJ2-2; D remains ambiguous. The CDR3 length is 13 residues. V lost 2 bases and J 6 bases, leaving 7 bases between the germline ends. Germline CDR1 SNHLY, CDR2 FYNNEI. CDR3 coding DNA: TGTGCCAGCAGTGAAATTAAGGCCGGGGAGCTGTTTTTT. Amino acids: CASSEIKAGELFF.